These T cell receptor beta chains were read from a single sample in a study of cytomegalovirus exposure and HLA in healthy donors. Libraries were prepared by immunoSEQ multiplex PCR; TCRdb keeps only in-frame clonotypes and omits some of them. The sample contains about 200,000 clones, approximately 80% of which appear only once. The sequenced sample was PBMCs. Every receptor here comes from a girl between 10 and 17 years old in good health and CMV-seronegative. Both conserved end residues are trimmed from each CDR3.

>TRBV28
ASSFHINTEAF
>TRBV6-4
ASSAGGGPDTQY
>TRBV9
ASSLGSGLWNEQF
>TRBV30
AWSPPRRGTQY
>TRBV5-1
ASSRRAGTYNEQF
>TRBV15
ATSSPGQGYYEQY
>TRBV6-4
ASSAQPTINEQF
>TRBV19
ASRATSSLF
>TRBV9
ASSALTGTNEKLF
>TRBV29-1
SVEGLDTEAF
>TRBV18
ASSPGGAGGNTEAF
>TRBV5-6
ASSPGLNYNEQF
>TRBV10-3
AISESGRNAEAF
>TRBV9
ASSTGDRTYGYT
>TRBV7-9
ASSLHRGYSDEQY
>TRBV9
ASSVDLVGNEQF
>TRBV21-1
ASSKEQMNTEAF
>TRBV18
ASSHDRTDQPQH
>TRBV5-1
ATSPQGFGDEQY
>TRBV6-5
ASSYGGAQGNSPLH
>TRBV11-2
ASSRQGLNTEAF
>TRBV7-2
ASSRGSGWYNEQF
>TRBV6-5
ASIPLGGPNYGYT
>TRBV10-3
AIGGLQGEEAF
>TRBV7-3
ASSLTWSGDTEAF
>TRBV7-9
SSSLRAGETNYGYT
>TRBV28
ASSWTGRRNTEAF